One TCR beta chain is described in this entry. This table comes from immunoSEQ multiplex PCR, and its TCRdb copy is limited to in-frame clones, with some not included. The table includes fewer than 85,000 clones, around 93% detected once. This record comes from a study of T cell changes during pregnancy in multiple sclerosis. Trimming stripped 5 bases from V and 1 base from J, with 11 bases between. CDR1 is SEHNR and CDR2 is FQNEAQ in the germline V gene (reference sequence). The CDR3 spans 14 residues. This receptor was identified in a female donor with multiple sclerosis, enrolled in a pregnancy study. Sample: peripheral blood, taken in the second trimester of pregnancy. The rearrangement uses TRBV7-9 and TRBJ1-1; D is undetermined. The CDR3 nucleotides are TGTGCCAGCAGCCTAACCCAACGGAACACTGAAGCTTTCTTT. Its translation is CASSLTQRNTEAFF.